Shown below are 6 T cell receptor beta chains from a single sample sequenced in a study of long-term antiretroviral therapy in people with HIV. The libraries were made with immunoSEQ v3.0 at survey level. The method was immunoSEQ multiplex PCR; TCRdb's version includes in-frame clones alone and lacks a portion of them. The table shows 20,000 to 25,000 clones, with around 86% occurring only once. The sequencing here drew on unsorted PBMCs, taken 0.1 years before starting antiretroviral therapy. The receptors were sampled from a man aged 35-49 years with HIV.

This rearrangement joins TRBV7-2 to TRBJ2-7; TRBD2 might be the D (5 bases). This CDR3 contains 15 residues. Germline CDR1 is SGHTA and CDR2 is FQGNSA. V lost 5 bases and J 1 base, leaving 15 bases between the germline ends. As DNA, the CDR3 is TGTGCCAGCAGCCAAGGACTCCTACAGTCCTACGAGCAGTACTTC. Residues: CASSQGLLQSYEQYF.

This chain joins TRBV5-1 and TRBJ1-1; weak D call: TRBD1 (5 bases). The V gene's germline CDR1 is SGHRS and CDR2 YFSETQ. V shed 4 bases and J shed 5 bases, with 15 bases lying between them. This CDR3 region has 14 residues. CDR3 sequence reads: CASSTGGGTTEAFF. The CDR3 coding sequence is TGCGCCAGCAGCACTGGCGGTGGGACGACTGAAGCTTTCTTT. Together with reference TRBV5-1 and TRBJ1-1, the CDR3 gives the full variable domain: KAGVTQTPRYLIKTRGQQVTLSCSPISGHRSVSWYQQTPGQGLQFLFEYFSETQRNKGNFPGRFSGRQFSNSRSEMNVSTLELGDSALYLCASSTGGGTTEAFFGQGTRLTVV.

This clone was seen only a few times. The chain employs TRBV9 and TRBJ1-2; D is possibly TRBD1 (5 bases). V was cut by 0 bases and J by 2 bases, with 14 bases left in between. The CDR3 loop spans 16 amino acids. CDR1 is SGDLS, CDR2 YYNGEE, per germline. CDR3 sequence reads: CASSVGEGPSNYGYTF. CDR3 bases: TGTGCCAGCAGCGTAGGCGAGGGACCCTCCAACTATGGCTACACCTTC.

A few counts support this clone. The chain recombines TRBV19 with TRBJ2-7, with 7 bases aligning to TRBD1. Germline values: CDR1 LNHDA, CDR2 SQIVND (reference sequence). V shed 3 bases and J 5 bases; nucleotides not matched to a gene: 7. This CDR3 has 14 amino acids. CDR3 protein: CASSIRGWRNEQYF. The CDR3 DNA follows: TGTGCCAGTAGTATCAGGGGGTGGAGGAACGAGCAGTACTTC. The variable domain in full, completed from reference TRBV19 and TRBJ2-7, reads DGGITQSPKYLFRKEGQNVTLSCEQNLNHDAMYWYRQDPGQGLRLIYYSQIVNDFQKGDIAEGYSVSREKKESFPLTVTSAQKNPTAFYLCASSIRGWRNEQYFGPGTRLTVT.

CDR3 loop: CASSLGLASNEQFF. CDR3 nucleotides: TGTGCCAGTAGTTTGGGACTAGCGAGTAATGAGCAGTTCTTC. The chain recombines TRBV19 with TRBJ2-1; 10 nucleotides match TRBD2. The V gene end was trimmed by 5 bases and the J gene end by 7 bases; junction bases not matched to a gene: 5. The CDR3 covers 14 residues. Germline CDR1 and CDR2: LNHDA and SQIVND (reference sequence).

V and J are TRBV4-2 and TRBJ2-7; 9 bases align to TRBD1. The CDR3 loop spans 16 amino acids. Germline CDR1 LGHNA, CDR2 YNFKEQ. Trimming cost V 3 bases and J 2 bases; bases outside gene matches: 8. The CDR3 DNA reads TGTGCCAGCAGCCAGGACTTTTGGACAGGGGCCTACGAGCAGTACTTC. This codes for CASSQDFWTGAYEQYF.